Presented here are 16 T cell receptor beta chains from one specimen sequenced in a study of cytomegalovirus exposure and HLA in healthy donors. A multiplex PCR was run with 60 Vbeta primers and 13 Jbeta primers. The protocol was immunoSEQ multiplex PCR, while the TCRdb copy is restricted to in-frame clones and leaves out a portion. The sample has over 200,000 clones; 70% to 85% are singletons. The sample comprised PBMCs. The origin of the receptors is a male donor in good health and CMV-seronegative.

V gene TRBV13 combines with J gene TRBJ1-2, with 11 bases lining up with TRBD1. The junction had 3 bases not matched to a gene; V was cut back by 5 bases and J by 7 bases. Germline loops: CDR1 PRHDT, CDR2 FYEKMQ (reference sequence). CDR3 length: 13 residues. The CDR3 loop is CASSLGQGAGYTF. The CDR3 bases are TGTGCCAGCAGCCTCGGACAGGGGGCTGGCTACACCTTC. The whole variable domain, remainder taken from reference TRBV13 and TRBJ1-2, is AAGVIQSPRHLIKEKRETATLKCYPIPRHDTVYWYQQGPGQDPQFLISFYEKMQSDKGSIPDRFSAQQFSDYHSELNMSSLELGDSALYFCASSLGQGAGYTFGSGTRLTVV.

The V and J genes are TRBV5-1 and TRBJ2-1; D is undetermined. The V end was cut by 3 bases, the J end by 6 bases, with 7 bases between. Germline lookup yields CDR1 SGHRS and CDR2 YFSETQ. CDR3 length equals 12 residues. The DNA of the CDR3 is TGCGCCAGCAGCTCCACGGGCAATGAGCAGTTCTTC. Translation gives CASSSTGNEQFF.

The rearrangement joins TRBV4-1 to TRBJ2-7, with 7 bases that match TRBD2. The germline V gene has CDR1 MGHRA and CDR2 YSYEKL. J gave up 2 bases and V 3 bases, and 10 bases lay outside the gene matches. The CDR3 is 16 residues long. For the CDR3, the DNA is TGCGCCAGCAGCCACTACCTACGGGAGGAAACCTACGAGCAGTACTTC. Translating gives CASSHYLREETYEQYF.

This clone was seen just once. The chain links TRBV6-1 to TRBJ1-1; a possible D gene is TRBD1 (5 bases). V was shortened by 5 bases and J by 4 bases, with 17 bases between the two germline ends. Germline lookup yields CDR1 MNHNS and CDR2 SASEGT. The CDR3 covers 15 residues. CDR3 in amino acids: CASSTGEYSGTEAFF. In nucleotides, the CDR3 is TGTGCCAGCAGTACAGGTGAATATAGCGGCACTGAAGCTTTCTTT.

This clone turned up a few times. The rearrangement joins TRBV19 to TRBJ1-1; 8 nucleotides agree with TRBD1. The CDR3 totals 14 residues. Germline lookup yields CDR1 LNHDA and CDR2 SQIVND (reference sequence). V shed 5 bases and J 4 bases; nucleotides not matched to a gene: 6. The CDR3 sequence: CASSWTGQGTEAFF. In DNA form, the CDR3 reads TGTGCCAGTAGTTGGACAGGGCAGGGCACTGAAGCTTTCTTT.

The rearrangement uses TRBV19 and TRBJ2-7; the D gene is possibly TRBD1 (5 bases). Trimming removed 3 bases from V and 2 bases from J, with 17 bases in between. Germline V gene sequence: CDR1 LNHDA, CDR2 SQIVND (reference sequence). This CDR3 comprises 16 residues. CDR3 residues: CASSISSGQIPYEQYF. Here the CDR3 DNA reads TGTGCCAGTAGTATTTCATCAGGGCAGATCCCCTACGAGCAGTACTTC.

The chain has TRBV7-6 and TRBJ1-2, with 8 bases matching TRBD1. This CDR3 is built from 15 residues. With V trimmed by 2 bases and J by 7 bases, 9 bases remained unmatched. In germline, CDR1 is SGHVS, CDR2 FNYEAQ. The CDR3 nucleotides read TGTGCCAGCAGCTTACAAGGAGGGGACAGGCCTGGCTACACCTTC. Encoded protein: CASSLQGGDRPGYTF.

This chain joins TRBV6-6 and TRBJ1-1; the D is unclear. CDR3 length equals 11 residues. Per the germline V gene, CDR1 is MNHNY and CDR2 is SVGAGI (reference sequence). The CDR3 loop is CALVTGTEAFF. CDR3 sequence (DNA): TGTGCTCTCGTTACGGGCACTGAAGCTTTCTTT.

The CDR3 region has the DNA TGTGCCAGCTCACGCGCCTCGGGACAGGGGGCTTCCTACGAGCAGTACTTC. Its translation: CASSRASGQGASYEQYF. V gene TRBV18 combines with J gene TRBJ2-7; 12 bases map to TRBD1. Losses at the gene ends were 4 bases for V and 1 base for J; bases not matched to a gene: 8. There are 17 residues in the CDR3. Germline CDR1 KGHSH, CDR2 LQKENI.

The rearrangement links TRBV7-2 to TRBJ2-5, with D possibly TRBD2 on 5 matching bases. The germline gives CDR1 SGHTA, CDR2 FQGNSA. Trimming removed 3 bases at V and 6 bases at J, with 14 bases between. This CDR3 contains 14 residues. CDR3 DNA: TGTGCCAGCAGCTTCGGAGGATTTCTGCAGACCCAGTACTTC. Encoded protein: CASSFGGFLQTQYF.

The gene calls are TRBV30 and TRBJ1-2; TRBD1 agrees at 9 bases. CDR1 and CDR2 from the germline V gene are GTSNPN and SVGIG (reference sequence). V shed 0 bases, J shed 4 bases, and the junction held 0 bases outside the gene matches. This CDR3 has 13 residues. The DNA for the CDR3 is TGTGCCTGGAGTGTACAGGGGGCCTATGGCTACACCTTC. This sequence encodes CAWSVQGAYGYTF.

This chain uses TRBV6-5 with TRBJ1-1, with D unresolved. V was shortened by 2 bases and J by 1 base, with 14 bases between the two germline ends. This CDR3 is 16 amino acids long. Germline V gives CDR1 MNHEY, CDR2 SVGAGI. DNA for the CDR3: TGTGCCAGCAGTTACGTAACTTTACCCCCGAACACTGAAGCTTTCTTT. It is translated as CASSYVTLPPNTEAFF.

For the CDR3, the DNA is TGTGCCAGCTCAAAAGGGGATCCCTACGAGCAGTACTTC. Encoded protein: CASSKGDPYEQYF. This chain links TRBV18 with TRBJ2-7; D may be TRBD1 (5 bases). Germline loops: CDR1 KGHSH, CDR2 LQKENI. With 5 bases removed from V and 2 bases from J, the gap between germline ends came to 10 bases. The CDR3 contains 13 residues.

The gene calls are TRBV6-4 and TRBJ2-7, with 10 bases aligning to TRBD2. J was trimmed by 3 bases and V by 2 bases; bases with no gene match: 19. This CDR3 has 20 residues. CDR1 is MRHNA and CDR2 is SNTAGT in the germline V gene. CDR3 sequence (DNA): TGTGCCAGCAGTGACCCGGGTCCTTCTAGCGGGAGTTCATCTAACTACGAGCAGTACTTC. It yields the protein CASSDPGPSSGSSSNYEQYF.

The gene calls are TRBV9 and TRBJ1-3, with D hard to call. CDR1 and CDR2 (germline): SGDLS, YYNGEE. V lost 0 bases and J lost 7, with 17 bases in between. CDR3 length equals 16 residues. CDR3 DNA sequence: TGTGCCAGCAGCGTAGCCCCGGGAGATGGCAGCAACACCATATATTTT. It is translated as CASSVAPGDGSNTIYF.

The chain uses TRBV7-9 and TRBJ2-7; weak D call: TRBD1 (5 bases). V lost 1 base to trimming and J lost 6 bases, with 13 bases between them. CDR1 is SEHNR, CDR2 FQNEAQ, per germline (reference sequence). The CDR3 runs 14 residues. In DNA, the CDR3 is TGTGCCAGCAGCTTAGTCAGGGAATCCGTCGAGCAGTACTTC. Protein product: CASSLVRESVEQYF.